This record concerns one T cell receptor (beta chain) sequence. The data stem from a study of blood T cells in healthy people across ages. A J-beta primer mix and a sample-barcoded 5' primer were used in a second PCR of roughly 6 to 11 cycles. A single record per CDR3 protein comes from TCRdb applying MiXCR to the 5' RACE reads. The repertoire holds 1.5 million to 2 million distinct CDR3 sequences, with under 30% as singletons. CDR1 is SNHLY, CDR2 FYNNEI, per germline. The trim removed 7 bases at V and 13 bases at J, leaving 5 bases unmatched. This CDR3 has 10 amino acids. The chain recombines TRBV2 with TRBJ1-2, with 8 bases that match TRBD1. The sequence derives from a woman aged 30 to 39 in good health. Sequenced: blood. The CDR3 loop reads CASKTGGSTF. CDR3 sequence (DNA): TGTGCCAGCAAAACAGGGGGAAGCACCTTC.